Below, 15 T cell receptor beta chains from the same sample are listed, as sequenced in a study of blood T cell repertoires in COVID-19. Only in-frame clones appear in the TCRdb table, and some are missing; sequencing was by immunoSEQ multiplex PCR. The table shows some 120,000 clones, with approximately 85% occurring only once. Sequenced input: peripheral blood. The origin of the receptors is a human donor in a cohort sampled during active COVID-19.

On this clone: Other DNA sequences from this sample encode an identical CDR3 as well. V and J are TRBV18 and TRBJ1-1; TRBD1 is a possible D gene (6 bases). There are 13 residues in the CDR3. Trimming left V 4 bases short and J 1 base short, with 7 bases between. Germline V gene sequence: CDR1 KGHSH, CDR2 LQKENI. The CDR3 sequence is CASSQQGNTEAFF. CDR3 coding DNA: TGTGCCAGCTCACAACAGGGGAACACTGAAGCTTTCTTT.

J is TRBJ1-4 and V is TRBV19; no reliable D call. This CDR3 has 15 amino acids. Germline V lookup: CDR1 LNHDA, CDR2 SQIVND (reference sequence). The germline V and J ends were trimmed by 9 bases and 2 bases, with 16 bases remaining between them. The CDR3 DNA sequence: TGTGCCAGCACCCCCGCGCCCCACACTAATGAAAAACTGTTTTTT. Translated, it gives CASTPAPHTNEKLFF.

J is TRBJ2-5 and V is TRBV4-1; 7 positions match TRBD1. V lost 4 bases to trimming and J lost 1 base; unmatched junction nucleotides: 3. CDR3 size: 14 residues. Germline loops: CDR1 MGHRA, CDR2 YSYEKL. The CDR3 DNA is TGCGCCAGCAGCCCCCGGGACAGCCAAGAGACCCAGTACTTC. Translation: CASSPRDSQETQYF.

This clone was seen a single time. This sequence joins TRBV30 and TRBJ1-5, with D maybe TRBD1 (6 bases). The CDR3 covers 16 residues. The germline V gene has CDR1 GTSNPN and CDR2 SVGIG (reference sequence). V gave up 2 bases and J gave up 4 bases, with 18 bases separating them. The CDR3 loop is CAWSTFGRGRNQPQHF. The CDR3 region has the DNA TGTGCCTGGAGTACATTCGGCAGGGGAAGAAATCAGCCCCAGCATTTT.

The rearrangement uses TRBV4-1 and TRBJ2-3, with 7 bases fitting TRBD1. Germline loops: CDR1 MGHRA, CDR2 YSYEKL. The CDR3 has 13 residues. With 3 bases clipped from V and 5 bases from J, the junction kept 2 bases outside the gene matches. The CDR3 DNA sequence: TGCGCCAGCAGCCAGCAGGGGGTAGATACGCAGTATTTT. Its translation: CASSQQGVDTQYF.

The V call is TRBV5-1, the J call TRBJ1-3, with no clear D. CDR3 length equals 15 residues. V was cut by 3 bases and J by 0 bases, with 10 bases left in between. Per germline, CDR1 SGHRS and CDR2 YFSETQ. The CDR3 region has the DNA TGCGCCAGCAGCTCTACTCCTTTCTCTGGAAACACCATATATTTT. This codes for CASSSTPFSGNTIYF.

The gene calls are TRBV27 and TRBJ1-5, with 9 bases identical to TRBD1. Looked up from germline, CDR1 is MNHEY and CDR2 is SMNVEV (reference sequence). This CDR3 has 16 amino acids. V gave up 6 bases and J gave up 5 bases; unmatched junction bases: 11. CDR3 region: CASRRLTGGADQPQHF. CDR3 in DNA: TGTGCCAGCAGACGCCTCACAGGGGGCGCGGATCAGCCCCAGCATTTT.

V usage is TRBV5-4 and J usage is TRBJ2-5; 7 bases map to TRBD1. The CDR3 is 14 residues long. Per germline, CDR1 SGHNT and CDR2 YYREEE (reference sequence). Trimming at V came to 4 bases and at J to 3 bases, leaving 6 bases not matched to a gene. CDR3 coding DNA: TGTGCCAGCAGCCCGGGGACAGCAGAAGAGACCCAGTACTTC. Amino acid sequence: CASSPGTAEETQYF. Full variable domain (rest looked up from reference TRBV5-4 and TRBJ2-5): ETGVTQSPTHLIKTRGQQVTLRCSSQSGHNTVSWYQQALGQGPQFIFQYYREEENGRGNFPPRFSGLQFPNYSSELNVNALELDDSALYLCASSPGTAEETQYFGPGTRLLVL.

The rearrangement joins TRBV4-1 to TRBJ2-6, with 8 positions matching TRBD1. The V gene end was trimmed by 4 bases and the J gene end by 1 base; junction bases not matched to a gene: 12. Germline V CDR1 and CDR2: MGHRA, YSYEKL. The CDR3 length is 19 residues. The CDR3 is CASSPTVDRVQSGANVLTF. CDR3 DNA: TGCGCCAGCAGCCCCACCGTGGACAGGGTACAGTCTGGGGCCAACGTCCTGACTTTC.

This rearrangement joins TRBV30 to TRBJ1-1; D is perhaps TRBD1 (6 bases). Trimming pared 2 bases from V and 4 bases from J, leaving 17 bases between. The germline V gene encodes CDR1 GTSNPN and CDR2 SVGIG (reference sequence). CDR3 length: 15 residues. The CDR3 here is CAWSQLGGGSTEAFF. The CDR3 nucleotides are TGTGCCTGGAGTCAGCTAGGGGGTGGGAGCACTGAAGCTTTCTTT.

The chain uses TRBV11-1 and TRBJ1-1, with 9 bases aligning to TRBD1. Per germline, CDR1 SGHAT and CDR2 FQDESV (reference sequence). Losses at the gene ends were 5 bases for V and 2 bases for J; bases not matched to a gene: 6. There are 15 residues in the CDR3. CDR3 region: CASSPRTGANTEAFF. The CDR3 DNA sequence: TGTGCCAGCAGCCCACGGACAGGGGCAAACACTGAAGCTTTCTTT.

The V and J genes are TRBV3-1 (or the pseudogene TRBV3-2) and TRBJ2-5; D is perhaps TRBD2 (6 bases). The V gene's germline CDR1 is LGHDT and CDR2 YNNKEL (reference sequence). V gave up 4 bases and J gave up 3 bases, with 9 bases separating them. This CDR3 region has 13 residues. The CDR3 nucleotides are TGTGCCAGCAGCCTCGGGACTGAAGAGACCCAGTACTTC. Its translation is CASSLGTEETQYF.

Only one count was recorded for this clone. This chain uses TRBV7-8 with TRBJ2-7, with 9 bases lining up with TRBD1. The CDR3 runs 15 residues. Germline V CDR1 and CDR2: SGHVS, FQNEAQ. V gave up 1 base and J gave up 3 bases; unmatched junction bases: 4. CDR3 region: CASSLEGQGHYEQYF. The CDR3 DNA is TGTGCCAGCAGCTTAGAGGGACAGGGTCACTACGAGCAGTACTTC.

J is TRBJ1-5 and V is TRBV20-1; 8 bases map to TRBD1. The J segment lost 4 bases and the V segment lost 3 bases, leaving 11 bases of the junction unmatched. Germline assignment: CDR1 DFQATT and CDR2 SNEGSKA (reference sequence). This CDR3 contains 16 residues. The CDR3 nucleotides read TGCAGTGCTAGTCGGGACAGGCGGATGGGGAATCAGCCCCAGCATTTT. Amino acids: CSASRDRRMGNQPQHF.

This clone was counted between two and nine times. This chain uses TRBV2 with TRBJ2-1; possible D gene TRBD1, 6 bases. Between the trimmed V and J ends, which lost 4 bases and 9 bases, there was a span of 16 bases. Germline V CDR1 and CDR2: SNHLY, FYNNEI. This CDR3 spans 14 amino acids. CDR3 in amino acids: CASSVVGAIGEQFF. In DNA, the CDR3 is TGTGCCAGCAGTGTTGTGGGGGCGATTGGTGAGCAGTTCTTC.